Below, 32 T cell receptor beta chains from the same sample are listed, as sequenced in a study of shared clonotypes between healthy human individuals. Assay: immunoSEQ multiplex PCR; the TCRdb copy retains only in-frame clones and omits some. The sample consists of about 1 million clones, about 76% of them appearing once. The sequenced sample consisted of memory CD4+ T cells sorted from blood. Subset specified: CD45RA-negative fraction. These receptors all stem from a man between 18 and 35 years old in good health.

V is TRBV6-5 and J is TRBJ2-7; the D is unclear. Germline V gene lookup returns CDR1 MNHEY and CDR2 SVGAGI. V was clipped by 0 bases and J by 1 base, with 13 bases between them. This CDR3 spans 16 amino acids. CDR3 sequence reads: CASSYSSYQRSYEQYF. The DNA of the CDR3 is TGTGCCAGCAGTTACTCGAGTTACCAGAGGTCCTACGAGCAGTACTTC.

The J gene is TRBJ2-5, the V gene TRBV10-3; D unresolved. This CDR3 spans 13 amino acids. The V gene's germline CDR1 is ENHRY and CDR2 SYGVKD. Trimming took 0 bases from V and 7 from J, leaving 9 bases between them. CDR3 in amino acids: CAISESAEGTQYF. CDR3 DNA sequence: TGTGCCATCAGTGAGTCTGCTGAAGGGACCCAGTACTTC.

The chain couples TRBV28 to TRBJ2-1; 8 bases map to TRBD2. The J segment lost 4 bases and the V segment lost 2 bases, leaving 4 bases of the junction unmatched. Per the germline V gene, CDR1 is MDHEN and CDR2 is SYDVKM. This CDR3 has 15 amino acids. The CDR3 region is CASSLREGRYNEQFF. As DNA, the CDR3 is TGTGCCAGCAGTTTACGGGAGGGCAGGTACAATGAGCAGTTCTTC.

The genes are TRBV6-5 and TRBJ2-7, with a possible D match to TRBD2 (7 bases). The CDR3 is 14 residues long. V was shortened by 5 bases and J by 2 bases, with 13 bases between the two germline ends. Germline V CDR1 and CDR2: MNHEY, SVGAGI. For the CDR3, the DNA is TGTGCCAGCAGTGCTGGGGGGGCGGCCTACGAGCAGTACTTC. This sequence encodes CASSAGGAAYEQYF.

This clone showed up just once. This CDR3 reads CASSGRDSGNTIYF. CDR3 coding DNA: TGTGCCAGCAGTGGCAGGGACTCTGGAAACACCATATATTTT. The chain joins TRBV2 to TRBJ1-3, with a weak D call TRBD1 (5 bases). The CDR3 extends over 14 amino acids. V was shortened by 4 bases and J by 0 bases, with 7 bases between the two germline ends. CDR1 is SNHLY, CDR2 FYNNEI, per germline.

The chain couples TRBV9 to TRBJ1-1; the D gene is possibly TRBD1 (6 bases). This CDR3 is built from 14 residues. Looked up from germline, CDR1 is SGDLS and CDR2 is YYNGEE. V was shortened by 4 bases and J by 2 bases, with 12 bases between the two germline ends. This chain's CDR3 is CASSTDRSNTEAFF. For the CDR3, the DNA is TGTGCCAGCAGCACCGACAGGAGTAACACTGAAGCTTTCTTT.

As for this clone: The sample contains more than one DNA sequence encoding this CDR3. This chain's CDR3 is CASSLGDRGHEQYF. The CDR3 bases are TGCGCCAGCAGCCTGGGGGACAGGGGCCACGAGCAGTACTTC. This rearrangement joins TRBV5-1 to TRBJ2-7; TRBD1 matches at 10 bases. J gave up 5 bases and V 4 bases, and 6 bases lay outside the gene matches. This CDR3 is built from 14 residues. Looked up from germline, CDR1 is SGHRS and CDR2 is YFSETQ.

This rearrangement joins TRBV7-9 to TRBJ2-7; the D gene is possibly TRBD1 (5 bases). Germline CDR1 reads SEHNR; CDR2 reads FQNEAQ (reference sequence). V was trimmed by 1 base and J by 2 bases, leaving 12 bases between them. This CDR3 has 15 amino acids. This CDR3 is CASSLGQGMTYEQYF. In nucleotides, the CDR3 is TGTGCCAGCAGCTTAGGGCAGGGCATGACCTACGAGCAGTACTTC.

J is TRBJ2-7 and V is TRBV14; D is undetermined. The CDR3 covers 15 residues. CDR1 and CDR2 (germline): SGHDN, FVKESK. V lost 1 base, J lost 4 bases, and 14 bases lay in between. CDR3 DNA: TGTGCCAGCAGCCAAGGGGCTAATCCCGTTTACGAGCAGTACTTC. Its translation: CASSQGANPVYEQYF.

A few counts support this clone. J is TRBJ1-2 and V is TRBV28, with D maybe TRBD1 (6 bases). V was trimmed by 5 bases and J by 8 bases, leaving 18 bases between them. CDR1 is MDHEN and CDR2 is SYDVKM in the germline V gene. This CDR3 is built from 14 residues. The CDR3 nucleotides read TGTGCCAGCAGTGCCGCCACAGGGCTACGGGGCTACACCTTC. The encoded protein is CASSAATGLRGYTF.

In DNA form, the CDR3 reads TGTGCCACGACGGATTTCTATGGCTACACCTTC. This codes for CATTDFYGYTF. V gene TRBV10-3 combines with J gene TRBJ1-2; D is undetermined. V was cut by 10 bases and J by 4 bases, with 10 bases left in between. The CDR3 spans 11 residues. Germline loops: CDR1 ENHRY, CDR2 SYGVKD.

The chain links TRBV19 to TRBJ2-7, with 8 bases fitting TRBD1. Germline assignment: CDR1 LNHDA and CDR2 SQIVND (reference sequence). Trimming at V came to 10 bases and at J to 0 bases, leaving 8 bases not matched to a gene. The length of the CDR3 is 14 residues. This CDR3 reads CATSRGTGSYEQYF. CDR3 sequence (DNA): TGTGCCACCAGTAGGGGGACAGGCTCCTACGAGCAGTACTTC.

The rearrangement uses TRBV5-4 and TRBJ2-2; possible D gene TRBD2, 6 bases. The CDR3 totals 15 residues. Germline assignment: CDR1 SGHNT and CDR2 YYREEE (reference sequence). Trimming left V 4 bases short and J 0 bases short, with 10 bases between. CDR3: CASSLGTSNTGELFF. As DNA, the CDR3 is TGTGCCAGCAGCCTAGGGACTTCGAACACCGGGGAGCTGTTTTTT.

On this clone: A much larger clone sits a single nucleotide away, making a read error possible. Other DNA sequences of this sample code for an identical CDR3. J is TRBJ2-7 and V is TRBV5-4; unclear D gene. The CDR3 has 13 amino acids. Germline V lookup: CDR1 SGHNT, CDR2 YYREEE (reference sequence). Trimming took 0 bases from V and 0 from J, leaving 4 bases between them. In nucleotides, the CDR3 is TGTGCCAGCAGCTTGGGGGCCTCCTACGAGCAGTACTTC. It codes for CASSLGASYEQYF.

The chain employs TRBV6-5 and TRBJ1-4; TRBD1 might be the D (6 bases). CDR1 MNHEY and CDR2 SVGAGI come from the germline V gene. V gave up 6 bases and J gave up 1 base, with 12 bases separating them. The CDR3 runs to 15 residues. The CDR3 region has the DNA TGTGCCAGCAGCCTAACAGGGAGAACTAATGAAAAACTGTTTTTT. Its protein product is CASSLTGRTNEKLFF.

CDR3 DNA sequence: TGTGCCAGCAGTGAACTTTCTCTCTCTGGAAACACCATATATTTT. This encodes CASSELSLSGNTIYF. The genes are TRBV6-1 and TRBJ1-3; D not resolved. This CDR3 is 15 amino acids long. Germline values: CDR1 MNHNS, CDR2 SASEGT. With 2 bases removed from V and 0 bases from J, the gap between germline ends came to 8 bases.

The V and J genes are TRBV29-1 and TRBJ1-2; no clear D. The CDR3 length is 12 residues. Germline V lookup: CDR1 SQVTM, CDR2 ANQGSEA. The V end lost 2 bases, the J end lost 5 bases, and 9 bases lay between the germline ends. Here the CDR3 reads CSVEFGKYGYTF. The DNA for the CDR3 is TGCAGCGTTGAATTTGGCAAATATGGCTACACCTTC. Full variable domain (outside the CDR3, taken from reference TRBV29-1 and TRBJ1-2): SAVISQKPSRDICQRGTSLTIQCQVDSQVTMMFWYRQQPGQSLTLIATANQGSEATYESGFVIDKFPISRPNLTFSTLTVSNMSPEDSSIYLCSVEFGKYGYTFGSGTRLTVV.

The genes are TRBV29-1 and TRBJ2-5; possible D gene TRBD1, 5 bases. V shed 2 bases and J shed 2 bases, with 9 bases lying between them. Germline V CDR1 and CDR2: SQVTM, ANQGSEA. The length of the CDR3 is 13 residues. The chain's CDR3 is CSVESRVQETQYF. CDR3 nucleotide sequence: TGCAGCGTTGAAAGCAGGGTTCAAGAGACCCAGTACTTC.

This chain links TRBV27 with TRBJ1-1; no firm D call. The length of the CDR3 is 14 residues. Germline-derived CDR1 and CDR2 are MNHEY and SMNVEV (reference sequence). V was pared by 2 bases and J by 0 bases, with 7 bases between. As DNA, the CDR3 is TGTGCCAGCAGTTTACAACAGCTGAACACTGAAGCTTTCTTT. Its translation is CASSLQQLNTEAFF.

This chain links TRBV5-6 with TRBJ2-5; TRBD1 might be the D (6 bases). The DNA end lines up better with TRBJ2-7; the J call may be wrong. The CDR3 is 13 amino acids. Germline lookup yields CDR1 SGHDT and CDR2 YYEEEE. Written as DNA, the CDR3 is TGTGCCAGCAGCACAGGGAACTCCTACGAGCAGTACTTC. This translates into CASSTGNSYEQYF.

Comments on this clone: Other DNA sequences of this sample code for an identical CDR3. The chain carries TRBV19 and TRBJ2-1; 7 nucleotides line up with TRBD2. Germline CDR1 LNHDA, CDR2 SQIVND (reference sequence). With 0 bases clipped from V and 2 bases from J, the junction kept 4 bases outside the gene matches. This CDR3 contains 16 residues. The CDR3, as DNA: TGTGCCAGTAGTATAGATAGCGGGCCTCCCTACAATGAGCAGTTCTTC. Its protein is CASSIDSGPPYNEQFF.

The genes are TRBV7-2 and TRBJ1-3, with D possibly being TRBD1 (5 bases). The germline V gene has CDR1 SGHTA and CDR2 FQGNSA. The CDR3 loop spans 14 amino acids. Between the trimmed V and J ends, which lost 5 bases and 4 bases, there was a span of 12 bases. CDR3 coding DNA: TGTGCCAGCAGCAAAACCGGGGCCGGAAACACCATATATTTT. Protein: CASSKTGAGNTIYF. Drawing the rest from reference TRBV7-2 and TRBJ1-3, the complete variable domain is GAGVSQSPSNKVTEKGKDVELRCDPISGHTALYWYRQSLGQGLEFLIYFQGNSAPDKSGLPSDRFSAERTGGSVSTLTIQRTQQEDSAVYLCASSKTGAGNTIYFGEGSWLTVV.

The CDR3 protein is CASSNSGGATDTQYF. CDR3 coding DNA: TGTGCCAGCAGTAATAGCGGGGGGGCCACAGATACGCAGTATTTT. The chain recombines TRBV2 with TRBJ2-3; 11 nucleotides align to TRBD2. This CDR3 region has 15 residues. Trimming took 5 bases from V and 2 from J; bases not matched to a gene: 3. Germline V CDR1 and CDR2: SNHLY, FYNNEI.

The CDR3, as DNA: TGCGCCAGCAGCCAACCCGGGACTAGATCCAATGAGCAGTTCTTC. This encodes CASSQPGTRSNEQFF. The V and J genes are TRBV4-1 and TRBJ2-1, with 8 bases lining up with TRBD2. This CDR3 contains 15 residues. Per the germline V gene, CDR1 is MGHRA and CDR2 is YSYEKL. V lost 2 bases to trimming and J lost 6 bases; unmatched junction nucleotides: 6.

J is TRBJ1-6 and V is TRBV4-1; possible D gene TRBD1, 6 bases. This CDR3 region has 17 residues. Germline V CDR1 and CDR2: MGHRA, YSYEKL. V lost 4 bases to trimming and J lost 7 bases, with 20 bases between them. The CDR3 reads CASSLGGALTRNSPLHF. The CDR3 DNA reads TGCGCCAGCAGCCTTGGGGGCGCCCTGACTCGGAATTCACCCCTCCACTTT.

About this clone itself: The sample contains more than one DNA sequence encoding this CDR3. In nucleotides, the CDR3 is TGCGCCAGCAGCTTGGGAGGACTAGCGGGAGGTTACAATGAGCAGTTCTTC. Protein: CASSLGGLAGGYNEQFF. The J gene is TRBJ2-1, the V gene TRBV5-1; 14 nucleotides match TRBD2. With 0 bases clipped from V and 4 bases from J, the junction kept 3 bases outside the gene matches. The CDR3 is 17 amino acids. The germline V gene encodes CDR1 SGHRS and CDR2 YFSETQ. Full variable domain (missing parts from reference TRBV5-1 and TRBJ2-1): KAGVTQTPRYLIKTRGQQVTLSCSPISGHRSVSWYQQTPGQGLQFLFEYFSETQRNKGNFPGRFSGRQFSNSRSEMNVSTLELGDSALYLCASSLGGLAGGYNEQFFGPGTRLTVL.

The chain joins TRBV7-6 to TRBJ1-3; TRBD1 is a possible D gene (5 bases). V lost 1 base and J 2 bases, leaving 12 bases between the germline ends. The CDR3 totals 16 residues. CDR1 and CDR2 from the germline V gene are SGHVS and FNYEAQ. The CDR3 region is CASSLGEGRTGNTIYF. The CDR3, as DNA: TGTGCCAGCAGCTTAGGAGAGGGGAGGACTGGAAACACCATATATTTT.

This clone occurred once. This chain joins TRBV29-1 and TRBJ1-4, with TRBD1 matching over 9 bases. The trim removed 5 bases at V and 8 bases at J, leaving 9 bases unmatched. This CDR3 contains 14 residues. Germline CDR1 and CDR2: SQVTM and ANQGSEA. In DNA form, the CDR3 reads TGCAGCGTTACCAAGACAGGGGGATACGAAAAACTGTTTTTT. Amino acids: CSVTKTGGYEKLFF.

This chain connects TRBV10-3 to TRBJ2-7; possible D gene TRBD2, 5 bases. There are 14 residues in the CDR3. Germline lookup yields CDR1 ENHRY and CDR2 SYGVKD. V was cut by 6 bases and J by 1 base, with 13 bases left in between. The CDR3 protein is CAIRSSGVSYEQYF. CDR3 bases: TGTGCCATCAGGTCCAGCGGAGTTTCCTACGAGCAGTACTTC.

The J gene is TRBJ1-4, the V gene TRBV6-6; 10 nucleotides align to TRBD1. With 5 bases clipped from V and 6 bases from J, the junction kept 3 bases outside the gene matches. This CDR3 has 14 residues. Germline CDR1 and CDR2: MNHNY and SVGAGI (reference sequence). The CDR3 region has the DNA TGTGCCAGCAGTCCGACAGGGGGCTATGAAAAACTGTTTTTT. Residues: CASSPTGGYEKLFF.

The CDR3 DNA reads TGCGCCAGCAGCTTGGCCCCCCAGAACACTGAAGCTTTCTTT. As protein: CASSLAPQNTEAFF. The chain recombines TRBV5-1 with TRBJ1-1; D is undetermined. The germline gives CDR1 SGHRS, CDR2 YFSETQ. The V end was cut by 0 bases, the J end by 1 base, with 7 bases between. The CDR3 is made up of 14 amino acids.

The DNA for the CDR3 is TGTGCCAGCTTAGGAGGCGTAGTGAACACTGAAGCTTTCTTT. It specifies CASLGGVVNTEAFF. V gene TRBV7-8 combines with J gene TRBJ1-1, with D unresolved. The CDR3 is made up of 14 amino acids. Germline values: CDR1 SGHVS, CDR2 FQNEAQ. Deletions cut 8 bases from V and 0 bases from J, with 13 bases between.